The 29 T cell receptor beta chains given below trace back to one sample, sequenced in a study of T-cell memory formation after mild COVID-19. TCRdb re-derived calls from the 5' RACE reads in MiXCR, one entry per CDR3 protein. The sample records some 86,000 distinct CDR3 sequences, 25% being singletons. Sequencing was done on a sample of PBMCs or a T cell subset sorted from them (not recorded which). Receptor source: a man younger than 30 who had mild COVID-19 (a few samples of this study predate the infection). Cell type and time point are not known.

The chain links TRBV6-5 to TRBJ1-1; tentatively, D is TRBD1 (5 bases). The V gene's germline CDR1 is MNHEY and CDR2 SVGAGI. This CDR3 spans 14 amino acids. The V and J ends lost 2 bases and 4 bases respectively, with 11 bases between them. This chain's CDR3 is CASSYLGESTEAFF. CDR3 nucleotide sequence: TGTGCCAGCAGTTACCTGGGGGAGAGCACTGAAGCTTTCTTT.

This clonotype came up a few times. The chain is built from TRBV10-3 and TRBJ2-1; 8 bases match TRBD1. The ends lost 4 bases at V and 5 bases at J; junction bases unmatched: 7. Germline V lookup: CDR1 ENHRY, CDR2 SYGVKD. This CDR3 is 15 amino acids long. CDR3 nucleotides: TGTGCCATCAGTGCGGACAGGGTCTATGACAATGAGCAGTTCTTC. This sequence encodes CAISADRVYDNEQFF.

This chain links TRBV5-1 with TRBJ2-7; a possible D gene is TRBD1 (5 bases). The CDR3 is made up of 14 amino acids. Germline V gene data show CDR1 as SGHRS and CDR2 as YFSETQ. V gave up 4 bases and J gave up 3 bases, with 14 bases separating them. The CDR3 region has the DNA TGCGCCAGCAGCCCGTGGACAACAAACTACGAGCAGTACTTC. This codes for CASSPWTTNYEQYF.

This clonotype was picked up many times. The CDR3 DNA sequence: TGCGCCAGCAGCCCCGGACCCATCAAGGGGGAGCTGTTTTTT. Its protein product is CASSPGPIKGELFF. This chain uses TRBV4-1 with TRBJ2-2; D remains ambiguous. Trimming pared 4 bases from V and 8 bases from J, leaving 14 bases between. Germline V lookup: CDR1 MGHRA, CDR2 YSYEKL. CDR3 size: 14 residues.

The rearrangement uses TRBV9 and TRBJ2-1, with 8 nucleotides matching TRBD2. This CDR3 is 18 amino acids long. Unmatched junction bases numbered 17, after V lost 3 bases and J lost 6 bases. CDR1 and CDR2 (germline): SGDLS, YYNGEE. The CDR3 DNA reads TGTGCCAGCAGCGCCGAGGGAGACGGGGGGGCCTTCGGCAATGAGCAGTTCTTC. This translates into CASSAEGDGGAFGNEQFF. Full variable domain (missing parts from reference TRBV9 and TRBJ2-1): DSGVTQTPKHLITATGQRVTLRCSPRSGDLSVYWYQQSLDQGLQFLIQYYNGEERAKGNILERFSAQQFPDLHSELNLSSLELGDSALYFCASSAEGDGGAFGNEQFFGPGTRLTVL.

This clonotype was observed many times. The V and J genes are TRBV7-6 and TRBJ2-1, with 10 bases that match TRBD2. Unmatched junction bases numbered 16, after V lost 5 bases and J lost 6 bases. The CDR3 runs 18 residues. The germline gives CDR1 SGHVS, CDR2 FNYEAQ. The CDR3 region has the DNA TGTGCCAGCAGCGTTATTAGCGGGGGGAACGATAAAGTCAATGAGCAGTTCTTC. Its translation is CASSVISGGNDKVNEQFF. The full variable domain, rest sourced from reference TRBV7-6 and TRBJ2-1, is GAGVSQSPRYKVTKRGQDVALRCDPISGHVSLYWYRQALGQGPEFLTYFNYEAQQDKSGLPNDRFSAERPEGSISTLTIQRTEQRDSAMYRCASSVISGGNDKVNEQFFGPGTRLTVL.

The chain carries TRBV4-1 and TRBJ2-7; 10 bases align to TRBD1. This CDR3 is 15 amino acids long. CDR1 is MGHRA, CDR2 YSYEKL, per germline. V gave up 4 bases and J gave up 3 bases; unmatched junction bases: 6. CDR3 region: CASSLGTGEGYEQYV. The CDR3 coding sequence is TGCGCCAGCAGCCTCGGGACAGGGGAAGGCTACGAGCAGTACGTC.

V gene TRBV4-1 combines with J gene TRBJ2-1, with D possibly called TRBD1 or TRBD2 (5 bases each). Trimming removed 5 bases from V and 0 bases from J, with 11 bases in between. The CDR3 sequence is 15 residues long. Germline assignment: CDR1 MGHRA and CDR2 YSYEKL. CDR3 nucleotides: TGCGCCAGCAGCTTTGGGACGGCCTCCTACAATGAGCAGTTCTTC. Translated, it gives CASSFGTASYNEQFF.

This clonotype was seen only a few times. CDR3 coding DNA: TGCGCCAGCAGCCACCGAGGGGCCCTACGTAAGCAGTACTTC. Amino acids: CASSHRGALRKQYF. This chain connects TRBV5-1 to TRBJ2-7; D tentatively reads TRBD1 or TRBD2 (5 bases each). CDR1 and CDR2 from the germline V gene are SGHRS and YFSETQ. Trimming pared 4 bases from V and 8 bases from J, leaving 19 bases between. The CDR3 loop spans 14 amino acids.

Written as DNA, the CDR3 is TGTGCCAGCAGCCAGGATTGGAGCACAGATACGCAGTATTTT. Encoded protein: CASSQDWSTDTQYF. The chain is built from TRBV3-1 and TRBJ2-3; D gene unclear. CDR1 is LGHDT, CDR2 YNNKEL, per germline (reference sequence). V was trimmed by 3 bases and J by 0 bases, leaving 7 bases between them. This CDR3 comprises 14 residues.

V is TRBV27 and J is TRBJ2-2, with TRBD1 identical over 9 bases. Germline V lookup: CDR1 MNHEY, CDR2 SMNVEV (reference sequence). V lost 5 bases to trimming and J lost 5 bases; unmatched junction nucleotides: 6. The CDR3 totals 15 residues. For the CDR3, the DNA is TGTGCCAGCAGTAATTCCGGGACAGGGACCGGGGAGCTGTTTTTT. Translated: CASSNSGTGTGELFF.

This clonotype was seen a handful of times. The chain carries TRBV28 and TRBJ2-2, with D unclear. Germline CDR1 reads MDHEN; CDR2 reads SYDVKM. The CDR3 sequence is 16 residues long. The ends were cut back, 5 bases at V and 0 bases at J, with 13 bases in the middle. The DNA of the CDR3 is TGTGCCAGCAGTCCCACACGCTCCGCGAACACCGGGGAGCTGTTTTTT. Protein: CASSPTRSANTGELFF.

The rearrangement uses TRBV5-4 and TRBJ1-4, with 7 bases fitting TRBD1. J was trimmed by 8 bases and V by 2 bases; bases with no gene match: 6. CDR1 and CDR2 from the germline V gene are SGHNT and YYREEE (reference sequence). CDR3 length equals 14 residues. The CDR3 DNA reads as TGTGCCAGCAGCTTTCAGGGGGAACGAGAAAAACTGTTTTTT. Amino acids: CASSFQGEREKLFF. The full variable domain, completed using reference TRBV5-4 and TRBJ1-4, is ETGVTQSPTHLIKTRGQQVTLRCSSQSGHNTVSWYQQALGQGPQFIFQYYREEENGRGNFPPRFSGLQFPNYSSELNVNALELDDSALYLCASSFQGEREKLFFGSGTQLSVL.

The V call is TRBV10-2, the J call TRBJ2-7; no definite D call. Germline assignment: CDR1 WSHSY and CDR2 SAAADI. CDR3 size: 12 residues. V lost 4 bases, J lost 1 base, and 5 bases lay in between. CDR3 sequence: CASSVGSYEQYF. The DNA for the CDR3 is TGCGCCAGCAGTGTGGGGTCCTACGAGCAGTACTTC.

The chain employs TRBV25-1 and TRBJ2-5, with 8 nucleotides matching TRBD2. Germline V gene lookup returns CDR1 MGHDK and CDR2 SYGVNS. Trimming removed 8 bases from V and 5 bases from J; junction bases left unmatched: 7. The CDR3 is 13 amino acids. The CDR3 is CASAGLVGETQYF. In DNA form, the CDR3 reads TGTGCCAGCGCGGGACTAGTGGGGGAGACCCAGTACTTC.

V usage is TRBV5-1 and J usage is TRBJ2-7, with D maybe TRBD1 (6 bases). Looked up from germline, CDR1 is SGHRS and CDR2 is YFSETQ. CDR3 length equals 13 residues. The V end was cut by 5 bases, the J end by 4 bases, with 13 bases between. This chain's CDR3 is CASSVQGRYEQYF. In DNA, the CDR3 is TGCGCCAGCAGTGTACAGGGCCGTTACGAGCAGTACTTC.

The CDR3, as DNA: TGTGCCAGCAGCACGTCGACAGGCCCCGGGCTGTTTTTT. It translates to CASSTSTGPGLFF. The rearrangement links TRBV7-9 to TRBJ1-4; TRBD1 is a possible D gene (6 bases). Trimming took 5 bases from V and 14 from J, leaving 18 bases between them. The CDR3 is made up of 13 amino acids. CDR1 and CDR2 from the germline V gene are SEHNR and FQNEAQ (reference sequence).

This clonotype has more than one count but fewer than ten. The chain links TRBV7-9 to TRBJ2-1; D not certain. V lost 1 base, J lost 10 bases, and 11 bases lay in between. Germline loops: CDR1 SEHNR, CDR2 FQNEAQ (reference sequence). This CDR3 is built from 13 residues. This chain's CDR3 is CASSLGPVVEQFF. The CDR3 nucleotides are TGTGCCAGCAGCTTAGGGCCCGTCGTGGAGCAGTTCTTC.

This clonotype was detected a few times. The chain uses TRBV20-1 and TRBJ2-5; unclear D gene. V shed 0 bases and J shed 3 bases, with 14 bases lying between them. Germline V gives CDR1 DFQATT, CDR2 SNEGSKA (reference sequence). The CDR3 contains 15 residues. CDR3 DNA: TGCAGTGCTAGAGATCTGAGGCAGGCCGAAGAGACCCAGTACTTC. Its protein is CSARDLRQAEETQYF.

The genes are TRBV2 and TRBJ2-5; possibly TRBD2 for D (6 bases). Germline V lookup: CDR1 SNHLY, CDR2 FYNNEI. The CDR3 has 14 amino acids. Trimming took 7 bases from V and 0 from J, leaving 12 bases between them. Here the CDR3 DNA reads TGTGCCAGCACCCCCTGGGACTACCAAGAGACCCAGTACTTC. The encoded protein is CASTPWDYQETQYF.

The chain's CDR3 is CASSGGLAGSYGYTF. The CDR3 nucleotides are TGTGCCAGCAGCGGAGGTCTGGCTGGGAGCTATGGCTACACCTTC. This sequence joins TRBV9 and TRBJ1-2; no definite D call. Germline CDR1 reads SGDLS; CDR2 reads YYNGEE. Trimming cost V 3 bases and J 4 bases, with 16 bases left between them. The CDR3 length is 15 residues.

This chain uses TRBV11-2 with TRBJ2-1, with 8 positions matching TRBD2. Germline CDR1 and CDR2: SGHAT and FQNNGV. The CDR3 spans 11 residues. V lost 4 bases and J lost 14; bases outside the gene matches: 4. CDR3 protein: CASSSVRGEFF. CDR3 bases: TGTGCCAGCAGCTCCGTGCGGGGGGAGTTCTTC.

V and J are TRBV29-1 and TRBJ2-1; D unresolved. The V gene lost 7 bases and the J gene lost 10 bases, with 11 bases spanning the gap. This CDR3 contains 10 residues. From germline, CDR1 is SQVTM and CDR2 ANQGSEA. The CDR3 loop is CSGGGKEQFF. The CDR3 region has the DNA TGCAGCGGTGGTGGTAAAGAGCAGTTCTTC.

V gene TRBV9 combines with J gene TRBJ2-2; 7 bases match TRBD2. The CDR3 extends over 14 amino acids. The junction had 3 bases not matched to a gene; V was cut back by 3 bases and J by 4 bases. Germline V CDR1 and CDR2: SGDLS, YYNGEE. The chain's CDR3 is CASSAGGGTGELFF. As DNA, the CDR3 is TGTGCCAGCAGCGCTGGGGGGGGCACCGGGGAGCTGTTTTTT.

The chain combines TRBV5-5 with TRBJ1-1, with 7 bases that match TRBD1. Trimming removed 4 bases from V and 3 bases from J; junction bases left unmatched: 3. CDR1 is SGHKS and CDR2 is YYEKEE in the germline V gene (reference sequence). CDR3 length: 13 residues. In DNA form, the CDR3 reads TGTGCCAGCAGCATGACAGGGTACACTGAAGCTTTCTTT. It codes for CASSMTGYTEAFF.

V usage is TRBV12-3 or TRBV12-4 and J usage is TRBJ2-3; possible D gene TRBD1, 6 bases. The CDR3 totals 14 residues. Trimming removed 3 bases at V and 5 bases at J, with 12 bases between. The CDR3, as DNA: TGTGCCAGCAGTTTCTTGGGGGCCGGAGATACGCAGTATTTT. This gives the protein CASSFLGAGDTQYF.

CDR3 sequence (DNA): TGTGCCAGCTCTCGGCCCGACAGAGACGGGGATACGCAGTATTTT. It specifies CASSRPDRDGDTQYF. V and J are TRBV18 and TRBJ2-3; possibly TRBD1 for D (5 bases). Trimming stripped 6 bases from V and 6 bases from J, with 19 bases between. The germline CDR1 and CDR2 sequences are KGHSH and LQKENI. The CDR3 totals 15 residues.

The chain couples TRBV7-9 to TRBJ2-4, with TRBD1 identical over 7 bases. The CDR3 is 13 residues long. In germline, CDR1 is SEHNR, CDR2 FQNEAQ (reference sequence). V was clipped by 8 bases and J by 8 bases; unmatched bases: 9. CDR3 amino acids: CASLRDRDDIQYF. For the CDR3, the DNA is TGTGCCAGCTTAAGAGACAGGGATGACATTCAGTACTTC.

To note about this clonotype: Germline is not matched at one junction end, which may reflect a read error. The chain couples TRBV14 to TRBJ2-1; D gene unclear. CDR1 and CDR2 from the germline V gene are SGHDN and FVKESK. This CDR3 comprises 11 residues. The DNA of the CDR3 is TGTGCCAGCAGCCAAGGGCTCAGCCAGGTCTTC. Residues: CASSQGLSQVF.